This T cell receptor beta chain was observed in a study of T cell responses to AZD1222 COVID-19 vaccine. CDR1 and CDR2 from the germline V gene are KGHDR and SFDVKD. With 6 bases removed from V and 1 base from J, the gap between germline ends came to 3 bases. This CDR3 is 12 amino acids long. Sequenced by immunoSEQ multiplex PCR; TCRdb stores in-frame clones only, minus some. Seen here are about 150,000 clones, roughly 90% observed once, and the top ten hold about 1.9%. The TCR originated in an adult in good health. The V and J genes are TRBV24-1 and TRBJ1-5; D remains ambiguous. The specimen comprised peripheral blood, sampled on day 0 of AZD1222 vaccination. The CDR3 DNA reads TGTGCCACCAGTAGCAGCAATCAGCCCCAGCATTTT. Translating it yields CATSSSNQPQHF.